The 17 T cell receptor beta chains listed next were all sequenced from one sample in a study of beta chain features in type 1 diabetes. Whole-study findings and limits: Researchers report that Type 1 diabetes patients had moderately but significantly shorter TCRB CDR3s across all four CD4+ subsets.

For these receptors, no antigen is known. cDNA synthesis used the whole RNA isolate, giving expressed TCRB sequences. TCRdb's copy holds only in-frame clones and misses some; the assay was immunoSEQ multiplex PCR. The table lists hundreds of thousands of clones, 10% to 15% of them singletons. Sequenced material: naive CD4+ T cells from blood. The receptors derive from a young man with type 1 diabetes.

This clone was seen a few times. The gene calls are TRBV6-6 and TRBJ1-5; no reliable D call. The CDR3 spans 13 residues. Germline CDR1 and CDR2: MNHNY and SVGAGI (reference sequence). The V and J ends lost 4 bases and 0 bases respectively, with 4 bases between them. The CDR3 sequence is CASSSRSNQPQHF. In nucleotides, the CDR3 is TGTGCCAGCAGTTCCCGTAGCAATCAGCCCCAGCATTTT.

V and J are TRBV4-1 and TRBJ1-2, with TRBD1 matching over 10 bases. The CDR3 covers 18 residues. J lost 9 bases, V lost 0 bases, and 16 bases had no gene match. Germline values: CDR1 MGHRA, CDR2 YSYEKL. CDR3 sequence (DNA): TGCGCCAGCAGCCAAGATGTAAGGGACAGGGGCCGTCCTATGAGCTACACCTTC. Its translation: CASSQDVRDRGRPMSYTF.

This clone appeared a few times. The V call is TRBV27, the J call TRBJ1-1; no firm D call. The length of the CDR3 is 13 residues. The ends were cut back, 5 bases at V and 5 bases at J, with 12 bases in the middle. Germline V gene data show CDR1 as MNHEY and CDR2 as SMNVEV (reference sequence). CDR3 DNA sequence: TGTGCCAGCAGTCCCCACCCTCCGACTGAAGCTTTCTTT. Encoded protein: CASSPHPPTEAFF.

Points on this clone: Other DNA sequences of this sample code for an identical CDR3. This sequence joins TRBV18 and TRBJ2-1; D unresolved. The CDR3 has 14 residues. Looked up from germline, CDR1 is KGHSH and CDR2 is LQKENI. V lost 3 bases, J lost 1 base, and 7 bases lay in between. CDR3 in DNA: TGTGCCAGCTCACCGCCAGGATCCTACAATGAGCAGTTCTTC. The encoded protein is CASSPPGSYNEQFF.

This clone occurred a few times. The chain is built from TRBV5-6 and TRBJ2-2; D possibly corresponds to TRBD2 (7 bases). CDR1 and CDR2 (germline): SGHDT, YYEEEE. V dropped 1 base and J dropped 10 bases, with 20 bases sitting between them. This CDR3 is 16 amino acids long. The CDR3 DNA follows: TGTGCCAGCAGCTTGCTGGGAACAGGGAGGGTTGCGGAGCTGTTTTTT. It codes for CASSLLGTGRVAELFF.

The table lists this clone with a few counts. The rearrangement joins TRBV7-3 to TRBJ2-6; 7 bases match TRBD1. The CDR3 loop spans 18 amino acids. Unmatched junction bases numbered 11, after V lost 5 bases and J lost 1 base. Germline values: CDR1 SGHTA, CDR2 FQGTGA. For the CDR3, the DNA is TGTGCCAGCAGCCAGACCGGGACAGAAGTATCTGGGGCCAACGTCCTGACTTTC. This codes for CASSQTGTEVSGANVLTF.

The V gene is TRBV5-4, the J gene TRBJ2-7; D is undetermined. Trimming left V 0 bases short and J 3 bases short, with 4 bases between. This CDR3 spans 12 amino acids. Germline CDR1 is SGHNT and CDR2 is YYREEE (reference sequence). The CDR3, as DNA: TGTGCCAGCAGCTTGGACAACTACGAGCAGTACTTC. Translating it yields CASSLDNYEQYF.

The rearrangement links TRBV30 to TRBJ1-2; D is undetermined. V lost 1 base and J 4 bases, leaving 7 bases between the germline ends. This CDR3 has 12 amino acids. CDR1 GTSNPN and CDR2 SVGIG come from the germline V gene (reference sequence). The CDR3: CAWSALRYGYTF. CDR3 bases: TGTGCCTGGAGTGCCCTTCGCTATGGCTACACCTTC.

This clone was seen a handful of times. The CDR3 DNA sequence: TGTGCCAGCAGCCAAAGCGACAGGCTTAAGTATTTT. Residues: CASSQSDRLKYF. The rearrangement uses TRBV6-5 and TRBJ2-3; tentative D call: TRBD1 (6 bases). V gave up 6 bases and J gave up 13 bases, with 17 bases separating them. The germline V gene has CDR1 MNHEY and CDR2 SVGAGI. The CDR3 runs 12 residues.

The rearrangement joins TRBV5-6 to TRBJ1-4; a possible D gene is TRBD1 (6 bases). Trimming cost V 3 bases and J 6 bases, with 15 bases left between them. This CDR3 is built from 15 residues. The V gene's germline CDR1 is SGHDT and CDR2 YYEEEE. The CDR3 loop is CASSSTGLWDEKLFF. In nucleotides, the CDR3 is TGTGCCAGCAGCTCCACAGGGCTCTGGGATGAAAAACTGTTTTTT.

Turning to this clone: The sample has other DNA sequences that encode this CDR3 too. The chain has TRBV30 and TRBJ2-7; 8 bases line up with TRBD2. Germline CDR1 is GTSNPN and CDR2 is SVGIG (reference sequence). CDR3 length: 12 residues. With 6 bases clipped from V and 3 bases from J, the junction kept 4 bases outside the gene matches. Here the CDR3 DNA reads TGTGCCTGCTCGGGGGGGAGCTACGAGCAGTACTTC. This sequence encodes CACSGGSYEQYF.

The chain links TRBV4-1 to TRBJ2-7; D tentatively reads TRBD1 or TRBD2 (7 bases each). Per germline, CDR1 MGHRA and CDR2 YSYEKL. The germline V and J ends were trimmed by 4 bases and 2 bases, with 12 bases remaining between them. The CDR3 loop spans 14 amino acids. In nucleotides, the CDR3 is TGCGCCAGCAGCCGGGGGGGACAGACCTACGAGCAGTACTTC. Amino acid sequence: CASSRGGQTYEQYF.

This chain joins TRBV11-2 and TRBJ2-1; 8 positions agree with TRBD2. V shed 3 bases, J shed 12 bases, and the junction held 10 bases outside the gene matches. Germline V CDR1 and CDR2: SGHAT, FQNNGV. The CDR3 sequence is 14 residues long. Here the CDR3 reads CASSLAGGQVGQFF. In DNA form, the CDR3 reads TGTGCCAGCAGCTTGGCGGGGGGTCAGGTTGGGCAGTTCTTC.

Only a few counts were recorded for this clone. The chain recombines TRBV11-3 with TRBJ1-1; D not resolved. Trimming removed 0 bases at V and 6 bases at J, with 11 bases between. Germline loops: CDR1 SGHNT, CDR2 YENEEA. The CDR3 runs to 14 residues. CDR3 amino acids: CASSLERQVAEAFF. As DNA, the CDR3 is TGTGCCAGCAGCTTAGAACGGCAGGTGGCTGAAGCTTTCTTT. Variable domain in full (rest from reference TRBV11-3 and TRBJ1-1): EAGVVQSPRYKIIEKKQPVAFWCNPISGHNTLYWYLQNLGQGPELLIRYENEEAVDDSQLPKDRFSAERLKGVDSTLKIQPAELGDSAVYLCASSLERQVAEAFFGQGTRLTVV.

This clone was detected only a few times. The gene calls are TRBV7-9 and TRBJ2-1; 8 positions agree with TRBD1. V lost 4 bases to trimming and J lost 1 base; unmatched junction nucleotides: 12. The CDR3 loop spans 18 amino acids. Germline V lookup: CDR1 SEHNR, CDR2 FQNEAQ (reference sequence). CDR3 region: CASSSRNRQGTSYNEQFF. CDR3 DNA: TGTGCCAGCAGCTCTAGGAACCGACAGGGGACATCCTACAATGAGCAGTTCTTC.

The sample holds a few counts of this clone. This chain links TRBV5-1 with TRBJ1-1; 7 bases are a match to TRBD1. This CDR3 is 15 amino acids long. From germline, CDR1 is SGHRS and CDR2 YFSETQ. With 7 bases clipped from V and 1 base from J, the junction kept 10 bases outside the gene matches. The CDR3 is CASSPWDRRNTEAFF. The CDR3 region has the DNA TGCGCCAGCTCCCCGTGGGACAGAAGGAACACTGAAGCTTTCTTT.

This clone was counted only a few times. This chain uses TRBV10-3 with TRBJ2-7; the D is unclear. The CDR3 loop spans 14 amino acids. Germline-derived CDR1 and CDR2 are ENHRY and SYGVKD. Trimming stripped 2 bases from V and 3 bases from J, with 11 bases between. CDR3 DNA: TGTGCCATCAGTGAGGGGGATGGTGGCTACGAGCAGTACTTC. Amino acid sequence: CAISEGDGGYEQYF.